This T cell receptor (beta chain) was sequenced in a study of T-cell memory formation after mild COVID-19. Study overall: In these data, TCR clusters were largely donor specific.

From the 5' RACE reads, TCRdb called clonotypes with MiXCR, one entry per CDR3 protein. The data hold roughly 380,000 distinct CDR3 sequences, with under 30% observed a single time. V lost 3 bases to trimming and J lost 5 bases, with 11 bases between them. This CDR3 comprises 14 residues. Germline V CDR1 and CDR2: SEHNR, FQNEAQ (reference sequence). The sequence came from an adult woman who had mild COVID-19 (a few samples of this study predate the infection). Cell type and time point are not known. This chain connects TRBV7-9 to TRBJ2-1; a possible D gene is TRBD1 (6 bases). Sequenced: PBMCs or a T cell subset sorted from them (not recorded which). Here the CDR3 reads CASSFGTLHNEQFF. The CDR3 DNA follows: TGTGCCAGCAGCTTCGGGACACTACACAATGAGCAGTTCTTC.